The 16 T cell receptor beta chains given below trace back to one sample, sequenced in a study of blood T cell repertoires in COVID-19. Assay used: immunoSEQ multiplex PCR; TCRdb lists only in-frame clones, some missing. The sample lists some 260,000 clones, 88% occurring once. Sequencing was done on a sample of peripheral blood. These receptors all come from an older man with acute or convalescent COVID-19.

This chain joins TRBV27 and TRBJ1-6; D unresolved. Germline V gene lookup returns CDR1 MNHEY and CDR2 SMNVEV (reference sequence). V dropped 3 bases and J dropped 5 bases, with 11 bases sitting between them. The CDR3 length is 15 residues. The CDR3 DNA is TGTGCCAGCAGTTTCGGGAGGAATCATAATTCACCCCTCCACTTT. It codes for CASSFGRNHNSPLHF.

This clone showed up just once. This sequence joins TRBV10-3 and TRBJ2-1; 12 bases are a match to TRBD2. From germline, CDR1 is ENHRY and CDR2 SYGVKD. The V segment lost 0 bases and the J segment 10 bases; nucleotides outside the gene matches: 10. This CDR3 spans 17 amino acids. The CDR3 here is CAISESRTSGALREQFF. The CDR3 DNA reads TGTGCCATCAGTGAGTCCCGGACTAGCGGGGCTCTCCGGGAGCAGTTCTTC.

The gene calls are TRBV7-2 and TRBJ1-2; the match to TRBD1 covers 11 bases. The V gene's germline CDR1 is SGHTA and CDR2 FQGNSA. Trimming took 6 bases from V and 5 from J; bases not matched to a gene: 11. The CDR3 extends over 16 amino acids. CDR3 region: CASSFTSGQGAYGYTF. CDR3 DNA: TGTGCCAGCAGTTTCACAAGCGGACAGGGGGCGTATGGCTACACCTTC.

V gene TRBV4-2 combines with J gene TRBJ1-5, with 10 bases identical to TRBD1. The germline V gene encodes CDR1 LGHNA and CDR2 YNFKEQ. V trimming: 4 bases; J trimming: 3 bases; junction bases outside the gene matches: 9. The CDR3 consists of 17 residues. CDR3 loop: CASSPQTGGVYNQPQHF. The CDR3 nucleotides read TGTGCCAGCAGCCCACAGACAGGGGGCGTTTACAATCAGCCCCAGCATTTT.

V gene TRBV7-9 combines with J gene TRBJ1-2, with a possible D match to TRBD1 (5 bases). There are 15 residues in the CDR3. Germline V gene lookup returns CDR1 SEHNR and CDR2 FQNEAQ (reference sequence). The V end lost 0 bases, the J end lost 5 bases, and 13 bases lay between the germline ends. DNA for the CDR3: TGTGCCAGCAGCTTAGCGGGGGGGTACGATTATGGCTACACCTTC. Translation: CASSLAGGYDYGYTF.

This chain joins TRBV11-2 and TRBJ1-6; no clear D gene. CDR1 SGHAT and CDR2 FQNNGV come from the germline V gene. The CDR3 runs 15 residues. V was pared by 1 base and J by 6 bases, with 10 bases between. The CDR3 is CASSLASHLNSPLHF. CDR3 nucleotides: TGTGCCAGCAGCTTAGCCAGTCACCTTAATTCACCCCTCCACTTT.

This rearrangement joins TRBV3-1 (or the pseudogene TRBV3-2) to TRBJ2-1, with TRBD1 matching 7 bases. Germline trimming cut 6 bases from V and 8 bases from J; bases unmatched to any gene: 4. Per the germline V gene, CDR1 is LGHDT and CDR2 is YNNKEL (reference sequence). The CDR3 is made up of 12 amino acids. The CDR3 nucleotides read TGTGCCAGCAGGACACAGGGGCATGAGCAGTTCTTC. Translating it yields CASRTQGHEQFF.

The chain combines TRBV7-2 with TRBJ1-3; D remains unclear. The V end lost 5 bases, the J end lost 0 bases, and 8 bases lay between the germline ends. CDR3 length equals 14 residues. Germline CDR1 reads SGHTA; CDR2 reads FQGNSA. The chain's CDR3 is CASSPTVSGNTIYF. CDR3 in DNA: TGTGCCAGCAGCCCTACTGTCTCTGGAAACACCATATATTTT. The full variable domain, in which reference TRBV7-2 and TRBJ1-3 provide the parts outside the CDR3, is GAGVSQSPSNKVTEKGKDVELRCDPISGHTALYWYRQSLGQGLEFLIYFQGNSAPDKSGLPSDRFSAERTGGSVSTLTIQRTQQEDSAVYLCASSPTVSGNTIYFGEGSWLTVV.

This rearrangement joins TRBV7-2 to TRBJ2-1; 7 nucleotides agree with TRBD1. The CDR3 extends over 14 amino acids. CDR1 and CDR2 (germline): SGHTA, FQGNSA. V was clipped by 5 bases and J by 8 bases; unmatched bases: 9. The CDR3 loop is CASSAATGQYEQFF. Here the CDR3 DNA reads TGTGCCAGCAGCGCAGCGACAGGGCAATATGAGCAGTTCTTC.

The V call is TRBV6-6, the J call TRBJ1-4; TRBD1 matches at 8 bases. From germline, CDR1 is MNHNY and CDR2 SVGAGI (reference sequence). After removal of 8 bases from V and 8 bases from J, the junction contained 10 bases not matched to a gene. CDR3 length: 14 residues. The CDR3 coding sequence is TGTGCCAGCGTCTTTGACAGGGGAAGAGAAAAACTGTTTTTT. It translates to CASVFDRGREKLFF.

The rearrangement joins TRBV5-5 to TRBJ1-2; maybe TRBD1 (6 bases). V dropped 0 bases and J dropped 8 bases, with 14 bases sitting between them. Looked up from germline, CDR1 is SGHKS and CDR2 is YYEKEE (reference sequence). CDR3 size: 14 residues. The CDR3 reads CASSLGQALGGYTF. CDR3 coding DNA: TGTGCCAGCAGCTTGGGACAGGCCTTAGGCGGCTACACCTTC.

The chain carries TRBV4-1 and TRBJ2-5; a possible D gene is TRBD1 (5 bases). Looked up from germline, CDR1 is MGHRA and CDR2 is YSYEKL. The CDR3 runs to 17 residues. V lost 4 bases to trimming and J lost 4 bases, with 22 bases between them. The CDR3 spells CASSLDDRRAEGETQYF. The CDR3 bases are TGCGCCAGCAGCCTCGATGACAGACGGGCCGAAGGAGAGACCCAGTACTTC.

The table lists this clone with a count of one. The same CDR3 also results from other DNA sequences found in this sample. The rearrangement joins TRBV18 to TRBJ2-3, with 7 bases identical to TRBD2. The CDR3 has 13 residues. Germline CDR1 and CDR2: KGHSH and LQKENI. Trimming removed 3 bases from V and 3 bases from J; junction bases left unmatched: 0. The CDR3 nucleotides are TGTGCCAGCTCACCTAGCGGGACAGATACGCAGTATTTT. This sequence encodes CASSPSGTDTQYF.

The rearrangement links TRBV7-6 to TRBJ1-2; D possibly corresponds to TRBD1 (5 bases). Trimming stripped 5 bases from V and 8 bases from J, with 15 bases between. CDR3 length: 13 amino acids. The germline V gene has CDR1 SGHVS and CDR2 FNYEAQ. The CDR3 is CASSPRGGSGYTF. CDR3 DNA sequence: TGTGCCAGCAGCCCCCGGGGGGGAAGCGGCTACACCTTC.

CDR3: CASSTSESGQGYTF. The CDR3 DNA is TGTGCCAGTAGTACGTCCGAGTCAGGGCAGGGCTACACCTTC. V gene TRBV19 combines with J gene TRBJ1-2; D is possibly TRBD1 (5 bases). Germline values: CDR1 LNHDA, CDR2 SQIVND (reference sequence). Trimming shortened V by 4 bases and J by 8 bases, and 17 bases separated the two germline ends. The CDR3 contains 14 residues. The entire variable domain, with the rest obtained from reference TRBV19 and TRBJ1-2, is as follows: DGGITQSPKYLFRKEGQNVTLSCEQNLNHDAMYWYRQDPGQGLRLIYYSQIVNDFQKGDIAEGYSVSREKKESFPLTVTSAQKNPTAFYLCASSTSESGQGYTFGSGTRLTVV.

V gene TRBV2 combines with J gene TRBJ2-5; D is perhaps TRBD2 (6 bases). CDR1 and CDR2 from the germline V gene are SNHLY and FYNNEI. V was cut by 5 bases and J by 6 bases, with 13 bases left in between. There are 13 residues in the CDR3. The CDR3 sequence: CASSRTSTKTQYF. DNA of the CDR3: TGTGCCAGCAGTAGAACTAGCACGAAGACCCAGTACTTC.